The entry that follows covers one T cell receptor (beta chain) sequence. What it recognizes is unknown. The CDR3 is 15 amino acids. The repertoire was sequenced with immunoSEQ multiplex PCR; TCRdb's copy has only in-frame clones and lacks some. The sample lists 39,000 or so clones; 80% to 95% were seen once. The sample is drawn from a study of lymphopenia after photon versus proton radiotherapy. Overall study results and limits: A bigger post-nadir fall in TCR diversity correlated inversely with survival time in deceased patients.

The clonotype was recovered from a man in his 60s with cholangiocarcinoma. The starting material was peripheral blood, obtained from a patient treated with photon-based radiotherapy. This sequence joins TRBV21-1 and TRBJ2-7; the listed D gene, TRBD1, was not tested against the DNA. TRBV21-1 is reported as a pseudogene. CDR3 loop: CASSRGTDTPYEQYF. CDR3 nucleotide sequence: TGTGCCAGCAGCAGGGGGACAGATACCCCCTACGAGCAGTACTTC.